These 23 T cell receptor beta chains share one sample of origin, sequenced in a study of blood T cell repertoires in COVID-19. The method was immunoSEQ multiplex PCR; TCRdb's version includes in-frame clones alone and lacks a portion of them. This table holds around 140,000 clones, about 88% found once. The sample taken for sequencing was peripheral blood. The source is a human donor with COVID-19, enrolled during active disease. The donor label of this sample is uncertain.

The V and J genes are TRBV11-3 and TRBJ1-4; D unclear. Per germline, CDR1 SGHNT and CDR2 YENEEA. V lost 6 bases and J 7 bases, leaving 12 bases between the germline ends. The CDR3 is made up of 13 amino acids. DNA for the CDR3: TGTGCCAGCAGAACCCTAGGGAGTGAAAAACTGTTTTTT. Translating gives CASRTLGSEKLFF.

The V and J genes are TRBV6-1 and TRBJ1-5; possible D gene TRBD1, 6 bases. Trimming shortened V by 3 bases and J by 2 bases, and 11 bases separated the two germline ends. Looked up from germline, CDR1 is MNHNS and CDR2 is SASEGT. The CDR3 runs to 15 residues. CDR3 sequence: CASSDRGRGNQPQHF. DNA of the CDR3: TGTGCCAGCAGTGACAGGGGACGGGGCAATCAGCCCCAGCATTTT.

This chain joins TRBV5-4 and TRBJ2-5; maybe TRBD1 (6 bases). The germline CDR1 and CDR2 sequences are SGHNT and YYREEE (reference sequence). The CDR3 totals 16 residues. The ends were cut back, 2 bases at V and 1 base at J, with 15 bases in the middle. CDR3 in DNA: TGTGCCAGCAGCTTAAACCCGGTGGGGGCCCAAGAGACCCAGTACTTC. Amino acids: CASSLNPVGAQETQYF.

J is TRBJ2-2 and V is TRBV19; D is unresolved. Germline V gene sequence: CDR1 LNHDA, CDR2 SQIVND (reference sequence). The CDR3 runs to 14 residues. V was trimmed by 9 bases and J by 5 bases, leaving 16 bases between them. The DNA of the CDR3 is TGTGCCAGACCTCTCGCGGTGAGGACCGGGGAGCTGTTTTTT. Translation: CARPLAVRTGELFF.

This chain links TRBV19 with TRBJ2-5; 7 bases agree with TRBD1. The CDR3 length is 15 residues. The ends lost 3 bases at V and 4 bases at J; junction bases unmatched: 8. The germline V gene encodes CDR1 LNHDA and CDR2 SQIVND (reference sequence). Written as DNA, the CDR3 is TGTGCCAGTAGTATCCCCACGCACAGGGGAGAGACCCAGTACTTC. It translates to CASSIPTHRGETQYF.

The V and J genes are TRBV9 and TRBJ2-3; TRBD2 agrees at 10 bases. The trim removed 3 bases at V and 3 bases at J, leaving 13 bases unmatched. CDR3 length: 18 amino acids. In germline, CDR1 is SGDLS, CDR2 YYNGEE. The CDR3 nucleotides read TGTGCCAGCAGCGCCGGTTTTCAGCGGGAGGGGGGGACAGATACGCAGTATTTT. Protein: CASSAGFQREGGTDTQYF.

This clone has just one count. The chain links TRBV6-1 to TRBJ1-4; TRBD1 matches 7 bases. There are 15 residues in the CDR3. J gave up 8 bases and V 3 bases, and 9 bases lay outside the gene matches. Germline CDR1 and CDR2: MNHNS and SASEGT. CDR3 sequence: CASSEPGRGQEKLFF. In DNA form, the CDR3 reads TGTGCCAGCAGTGAGCCCGGACGGGGACAGGAAAAACTGTTTTTT.

The chain recombines TRBV5-1 with TRBJ1-1, with 7 bases aligning to TRBD1. CDR3 size: 17 residues. Trimming took 1 base from V and 4 from J; bases not matched to a gene: 13. From germline, CDR1 is SGHRS and CDR2 YFSETQ. CDR3 DNA: TGCGCCAGCAGCTTGTTCGACAGGGTGGGGGCGAGCACTGAAGCTTTCTTT. Translated: CASSLFDRVGASTEAFF.

V and J are TRBV5-6 and TRBJ1-1, with D tentatively TRBD1 (6 bases). The V end was cut by 4 bases, the J end by 9 bases, with 19 bases between. Looked up from germline, CDR1 is SGHDT and CDR2 is YYEEEE. The CDR3 covers 14 residues. CDR3 region: CASSGEWGRRQAFF. The DNA of the CDR3 is TGTGCCAGCAGCGGCGAATGGGGGCGTAGGCAAGCTTTCTTT.

This clone was recorded a few times. The V gene is TRBV3-1 (or the pseudogene TRBV3-2), the J gene TRBJ2-2; tentatively, D is TRBD1 (6 bases). Germline V gene sequence: CDR1 LGHDT, CDR2 YNNKEL (reference sequence). There are 15 residues in the CDR3. Trimming left V 4 bases short and J 4 bases short, with 13 bases between. In nucleotides, the CDR3 is TGTGCCAGCAGCCCTTTCCTAGGGGGCACCGGGGAGCTGTTTTTT. Encoded protein: CASSPFLGGTGELFF.

The chain recombines TRBV20-1 with TRBJ2-5; possibly TRBD2 for D (5 bases). The V and J ends lost 6 bases and 5 bases respectively, with 10 bases between them. This CDR3 region has 11 residues. Germline V lookup: CDR1 DFQATT, CDR2 SNEGSKA (reference sequence). This CDR3 is CSAPWEETQYF. CDR3 sequence (DNA): TGCAGTGCACCCTGGGAGGAGACCCAGTACTTC.

This clone appeared a few times. The gene calls are TRBV6-5 and TRBJ1-4, with D perhaps TRBD1 (5 bases). Trimming shortened V by 7 bases and J by 6 bases, and 15 bases separated the two germline ends. The CDR3 is made up of 14 amino acids. Germline loops: CDR1 MNHEY, CDR2 SVGAGI. This CDR3 is CASTEGALDEKLFF. CDR3 nucleotides: TGTGCCAGCACCGAAGGGGCCCTCGATGAAAAACTGTTTTTT.

This clone was counted once. V is TRBV5-6 and J is TRBJ2-3; 8 nucleotides line up with TRBD2. V trimming: 1 base; J trimming: 0 bases; junction bases outside the gene matches: 4. Germline loops: CDR1 SGHDT, CDR2 YYEEEE. The CDR3 covers 16 residues. The DNA for the CDR3 is TGTGCCAGCAGCTTGCGGACTAGCTTTAGCACAGATACGCAGTATTTT. Its protein is CASSLRTSFSTDTQYF.

This chain uses TRBV30 with TRBJ2-7, with D tentatively TRBD1 (6 bases). V gave up 5 bases and J gave up 1 base, with 6 bases separating them. The CDR3 is made up of 11 amino acids. Germline V gene sequence: CDR1 GTSNPN, CDR2 SVGIG (reference sequence). CDR3 region: CAWGQSYEQYF. DNA of the CDR3: TGTGCCTGGGGACAGTCCTACGAGCAGTACTTC.

This clone appeared a single time. The chain is built from TRBV3-1 (or the pseudogene TRBV3-2) and TRBJ2-7; TRBD2 might be the D (9 bases). Trimming pared 4 bases from V and 3 bases from J, leaving 31 bases between. This CDR3 has 20 residues. Germline V gene data show CDR1 as LGHDT and CDR2 as YNNKEL (reference sequence). CDR3 region: CASSRDRPTSGLFTGYEQYF. The CDR3, as DNA: TGTGCCAGCAGCCGGGACAGGCCGACTAGCGGATTATTCACAGGCTACGAGCAGTACTTC.

The chain combines TRBV3-1 (or the pseudogene TRBV3-2) with TRBJ1-4; no reliable D call. Germline V gene lookup returns CDR1 LGHDT and CDR2 YNNKEL (reference sequence). The CDR3 loop spans 16 amino acids. The ends were cut back, 0 bases at V and 8 bases at J, with 16 bases in the middle. The CDR3 DNA reads as TGTGCCAGCAGCCAAGATCATATGGGCTCAGAAGAAAAACTGTTTTTT. Translated: CASSQDHMGSEEKLFF.

The rearrangement joins TRBV7-9 to TRBJ1-2; TRBD1 is a possible D gene (5 bases). Germline CDR1 is SEHNR and CDR2 is FQNEAQ (reference sequence). The CDR3 loop spans 17 amino acids. Trimming cost V 0 bases and J 9 bases, with 23 bases left between them. CDR3 amino acids: CASSLAASRQGGRSYTF. The CDR3 region has the DNA TGTGCCAGCAGCTTAGCTGCCTCAAGGCAGGGTGGAAGGAGCTACACCTTC.

The chain is built from TRBV24-1 and TRBJ2-3; the D gene is possibly TRBD1 (7 bases). The CDR3 totals 16 residues. V lost 4 bases to trimming and J lost 0 bases, with 13 bases between them. Germline values: CDR1 KGHDR, CDR2 SFDVKD. The CDR3 DNA follows: TGTGCCACCAGTGAGCCCCAGGGGGGTAGCACAGATACGCAGTATTTT. Translation gives CATSEPQGGSTDTQYF.

This clone was detected a few times. The genes are TRBV11-2 and TRBJ1-1; no clear D gene. Looked up from germline, CDR1 is SGHAT and CDR2 is FQNNGV. The CDR3 covers 13 residues. Trimming removed 5 bases from V and 3 bases from J, with 10 bases in between. CDR3 sequence reads: CASSVQEDTEAFF. Written as DNA, the CDR3 is TGTGCCAGCAGCGTACAAGAGGACACTGAAGCTTTCTTT. The whole variable domain, filled in from reference TRBV11-2 and TRBJ1-1, reads EAGVAQSPRYKIIEKRQSVAFWCNPISGHATLYWYQQILGQGPKLLIQFQNNGVVDDSQLPKDRFSAERLKGVDSTLKIQPAKLEDSAVYLCASSVQEDTEAFFGQGTRLTVV.

The genes are TRBV5-1 and TRBJ2-5; TRBD1 might be the D (5 bases). This CDR3 is built from 15 residues. Germline CDR1 SGHRS, CDR2 YFSETQ. V lost 0 bases to trimming and J lost 0 bases, with 9 bases between them. CDR3 loop: CASSLALGDQETQYF. The CDR3 DNA sequence: TGCGCCAGCAGCTTGGCCCTAGGGGACCAAGAGACCCAGTACTTC.

The J gene is TRBJ1-4, the V gene TRBV5-6; 7 nucleotides line up with TRBD1. The CDR3 has 15 amino acids. J was trimmed by 13 bases and V by 6 bases; bases with no gene match: 18. Germline CDR1 and CDR2: SGHDT and YYEEEE. This CDR3 is CASNIEGDRPVRLFF. The CDR3 coding sequence is TGTGCCAGCAACATAGAAGGGGACAGACCGGTCAGACTGTTTTTT.

CDR3: CASSSGSEGSTDTQYF. Here the CDR3 DNA reads TGTGCCAGCAGCTCCGGGTCGGAGGGGTCCACAGATACGCAGTATTTT. This chain links TRBV28 with TRBJ2-3, with D perhaps TRBD2 (6 bases). Germline V gene lookup returns CDR1 MDHEN and CDR2 SYDVKM. The CDR3 is made up of 16 amino acids. Deletions cut 6 bases from V and 2 bases from J, with 18 bases between.

The chain links TRBV11-3 to TRBJ1-6, with TRBD1 as a possible D gene (5 bases). This CDR3 has 14 residues. Germline loops: CDR1 SGHNT, CDR2 YENEEA. Trimming took off 1 base at V and 10 bases at J, with 11 bases between the two ends. CDR3 sequence: CASSLAGRNSPLHF. CDR3 sequence (DNA): TGTGCCAGCAGCTTAGCAGGGCGTAACTCACCCCTCCACTTT.